The clone carrying this T cell receptor beta chain has a single count. Its antigen is not identified. This entry comes from a study of cytomegalovirus exposure and HLA in healthy donors. PCR was performed using 60 Vbeta and 13 Jbeta primers. The method was immunoSEQ multiplex PCR; TCRdb's version includes in-frame clones alone and lacks a portion of them. The sample has roughly 93,000 clones; 74% are singletons. V trimming: 7 bases; J trimming: 2 bases; junction bases outside the gene matches: 11. The length of the CDR3 is 15 residues. Germline CDR1 reads MNHNS; CDR2 reads SASEGT. Regarding the study as a whole: The classifier reportedly diagnosed cytomegalovirus status with high sensitivity and specificity. Likely technical artifact: a cluster of highly shared sequence variants. Segments of the TCR beta V type were, in most cases, productive about 90% or about 30% of the time in an earlier analysis. It was reported that TCR beta sequences correctly inferred the HLA-A and HLA-B alleles for most subjects.

The sequenced sample consisted of PBMCs. This receptor was taken from a male donor in good health and CMV-seronegative. J is TRBJ2-7 and V is TRBV6-1, with 7 bases matching TRBD1. The CDR3 spells CASTGNRDSTYEQYF. The CDR3 DNA reads as TGTGCCAGCACCGGAAACCGGGACAGCACCTACGAGCAGTACTTC.